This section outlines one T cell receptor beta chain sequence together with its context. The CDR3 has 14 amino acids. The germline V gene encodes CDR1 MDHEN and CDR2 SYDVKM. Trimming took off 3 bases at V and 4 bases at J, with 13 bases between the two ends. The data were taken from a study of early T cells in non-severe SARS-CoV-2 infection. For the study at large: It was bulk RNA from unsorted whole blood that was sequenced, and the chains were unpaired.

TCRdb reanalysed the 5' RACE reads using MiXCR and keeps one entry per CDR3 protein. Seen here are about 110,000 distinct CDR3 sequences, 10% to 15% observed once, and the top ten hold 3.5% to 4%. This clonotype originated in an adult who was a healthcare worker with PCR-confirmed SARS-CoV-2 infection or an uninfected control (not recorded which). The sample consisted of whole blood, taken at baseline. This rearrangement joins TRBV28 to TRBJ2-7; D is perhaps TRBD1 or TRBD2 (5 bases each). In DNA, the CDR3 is TGTGCCAGCAGTTTCGGGGCAACAGAGTACGAGCAGTACTTC. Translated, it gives CASSFGATEYEQYF.